This T cell receptor (beta chain) is drawn from a study of cytomegalovirus exposure and HLA in healthy donors. Germline CDR1 reads MGHRA; CDR2 reads YSYEKL. Between the trimmed V and J ends, which lost 4 bases and 3 bases, there was a span of 6 bases. The CDR3 is 13 amino acids. General study points: In a later analysis, TCR beta V- and J-gene trimming was associated with a missense DCLRE1C variant. Association of 16,951 TCR beta sequences with HLA alleles was found at 0.05 false discovery rate in a later analysis. Cytomegalovirus association was assigned to some 160 TCR beta chains.

This PCR relied on a set of 60 Vbeta primers and 13 Jbeta primers. Clones were read by immunoSEQ multiplex PCR, and TCRdb kept only the in-frame ones, dropping some. The sample carries 110,000 or so clones, about 78% recorded once. The table lists this clone with a few counts. Its antigen is undetermined. What was sequenced was PBMCs. The chain employs TRBV4-1 and TRBJ2-2; D ambiguous. The source is a woman aged 25 to 45 in good health and CMV-seropositive. CDR3 in amino acids: CASSPLDTGELFF. CDR3 bases: TGCGCCAGCAGCCCCCTCGACACCGGGGAGCTGTTTTTT.